This T cell receptor beta chain was obtained from a study of early stage breast cancer tumors. TCRdb's copy holds only in-frame clones and misses some; the assay was immunoSEQ multiplex PCR. The sample yields 9,500 to 12,000 clones, around 75% seen once. The germline V and J ends were trimmed by 4 bases and 5 bases, with 14 bases remaining between them. Germline-derived CDR1 and CDR2 are MNHEY and SMNVEV (reference sequence). The CDR3 length is 14 residues. Sequenced: breast tumor tissue. The rearrangement joins TRBV27 to TRBJ1-2; possibly TRBD1 for D (5 bases). This clonotype was obtained from a person aged 65 to 85 with breast cancer. The CDR3 DNA is TGTGCCAGCAGTTCTCAGGGACTGGGGTATGGCTACACCTTC. This codes for CASSSQGLGYGYTF.